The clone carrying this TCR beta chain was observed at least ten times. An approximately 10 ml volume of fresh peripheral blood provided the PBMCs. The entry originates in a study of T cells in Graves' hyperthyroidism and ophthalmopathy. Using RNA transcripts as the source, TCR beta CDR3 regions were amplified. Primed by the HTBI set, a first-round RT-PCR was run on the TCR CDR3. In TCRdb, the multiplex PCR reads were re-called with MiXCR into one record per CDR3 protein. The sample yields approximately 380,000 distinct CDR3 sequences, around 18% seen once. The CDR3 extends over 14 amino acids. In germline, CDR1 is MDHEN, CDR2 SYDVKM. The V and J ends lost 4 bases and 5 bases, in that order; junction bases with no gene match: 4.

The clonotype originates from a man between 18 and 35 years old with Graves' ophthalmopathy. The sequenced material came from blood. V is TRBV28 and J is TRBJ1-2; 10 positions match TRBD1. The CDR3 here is CASSSGQGGYGYTF. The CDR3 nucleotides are TGTGCCAGCAGTTCCGGACAGGGGGGGTATGGCTACACCTTC.